This TCR beta chain came from a study of cytomegalovirus exposure and HLA in healthy donors. The V gene's germline CDR1 is SGDLS and CDR2 YYNGEE. The CDR3 is 16 amino acids. V lost 4 bases, J lost 4 bases, and 20 bases lay in between. Use of 60 Vbeta and 13 Jbeta primers characterized the PCR. Clones were read by immunoSEQ multiplex PCR, and TCRdb kept only the in-frame ones, dropping some. The sample contains about 150,000 clones, roughly 80% of which appear only once. V and J are TRBV9 and TRBJ2-5; TRBD2 might be the D (6 bases). Material for sequencing was PBMCs. This TCR came from a male donor in good health and CMV-seronegative. The CDR3 reads CASSPIGWGDGETQYF. In DNA, the CDR3 is TGTGCCAGCAGCCCCATCGGGTGGGGGGACGGAGAGACCCAGTACTTC.